One and the same sample provided the 24 T cell receptor beta chains below, sequenced in a study of CD8 T cells in ankylosing spondylitis. Points from the study as a whole: There was a TCR beta motif, made of fewer than 10 highly homologous variants, that appeared characteristic of ankylosing spondylitis blood.

No cognate antigen is known for these TCRs. From the 5' RACE reads, TCRdb called clonotypes with MiXCR, one entry per CDR3 protein. The data contain about 390,000 distinct CDR3 sequences, more than 20% of them singletons. The sequenced material came from blood, either unsorted or a sorted T cell fraction (not recorded which). Receptors originate from a male donor with ankylosing spondylitis.

The table lists this clonotype with a few counts. This rearrangement joins TRBV25-1 to TRBJ2-5, with D perhaps matching TRBD1 (6 bases). V lost 6 bases and J 1 base, leaving 18 bases between the germline ends. Germline-derived CDR1 and CDR2 are MGHDK and SYGVNS. The CDR3 is 16 amino acids. The chain's CDR3 is CASRGRARGSQETQYF. The CDR3 DNA reads TGTGCCAGCAGGGGTCGGGCCAGGGGATCCCAAGAGACCCAGTACTTC.

The gene calls are TRBV19 and TRBJ2-3, with D possibly matching TRBD1 (5 bases). The V gene's germline CDR1 is LNHDA and CDR2 SQIVND (reference sequence). V shed 3 bases and J shed 5 bases, with 6 bases lying between them. CDR3 size: 12 residues. The CDR3 sequence: CASSIQGDTQYF. CDR3 bases: TGTGCCAGTAGTATTCAGGGAGATACGCAGTATTTT.

J is TRBJ2-1 and V is TRBV5-1; a weak D match, TRBD2 (6 bases). V was trimmed by 0 bases and J by 5 bases, leaving 12 bases between them. From germline, CDR1 is SGHRS and CDR2 YFSETQ. The CDR3 length is 15 residues. The CDR3 DNA reads TGCGCCAGCAGCTTGGGGCGGGATCCCCACAATGAGCAGTTCTTC. It codes for CASSLGRDPHNEQFF.

In this sample, this clonotype turned up a few times. The CDR3 loop reads CASSQGFGTEAFF. CDR3 coding DNA: TGCGCCAGCAGCCAAGGCTTTGGGACTGAAGCTTTCTTT. This rearrangement joins TRBV4-3 to TRBJ1-1; no reliable D call. Germline lookup yields CDR1 LGHNA and CDR2 YSLEER. Trimming removed 1 base at V and 5 bases at J, with 8 bases between. The CDR3 covers 13 residues.

Of note for this clonotype: A read error may account for a junction end that differs from germline. The CDR3 coding sequence is TGTGCCTGCAGTTCTCGGACAGGGTTTTTTAACGGGGAGCTGTTTTTT. Its protein is CACSSRTGFFNGELFF. The gene calls are TRBV6-2 or TRBV6-3 and TRBJ2-2; TRBD1 aligns across 8 bases. The CDR3 length is 16 residues. Germline V gene sequence: CDR1 MNHEY, CDR2 SVGEGT.

The J gene is TRBJ2-3, the V gene TRBV5-1; D is unclear. This CDR3 comprises 14 residues. Trimming stripped 0 bases from V and 2 bases from J, with 7 bases between. Germline CDR1 and CDR2: SGHRS and YFSETQ. Written as DNA, the CDR3 is TGCGCCAGCAGCTTGGCCAGGAACACAGATACGCAGTATTTT. This codes for CASSLARNTDTQYF.

The chain links TRBV5-1 to TRBJ2-3; D may be TRBD2 (6 bases). The CDR3 consists of 14 residues. Trimming took 4 bases from V and 3 from J, leaving 12 bases between them. Germline V gives CDR1 SGHRS, CDR2 YFSETQ. This CDR3 is CASSGRPRTDTQYF. Here the CDR3 DNA reads TGCGCCAGCAGCGGGAGGCCCAGGACAGATACGCAGTATTTT.

There are a few counts of this clonotype. The chain uses TRBV7-3 and TRBJ1-1, with D possibly being TRBD1 (5 bases). The V end lost 7 bases, the J end lost 0 bases, and 9 bases lay between the germline ends. CDR3 length equals 13 residues. Germline CDR1 reads SGHTA; CDR2 reads FQGTGA. The CDR3 loop is CASKGTVNTEAFF. CDR3 nucleotides: TGTGCCAGCAAGGGGACGGTGAACACTGAAGCTTTCTTT.

The CDR3 here is CASSSGSPYNEQFF. The CDR3 DNA follows: TGTGCCAGCAGTAGCGGGAGTCCGTACAATGAGCAGTTCTTC. The V call is TRBV6-2 or TRBV6-3, the J call TRBJ2-1; 8 bases match TRBD2. CDR3 length: 14 amino acids. Germline-derived CDR1 and CDR2 are MNHEY and SVGEGT. The J segment lost 4 bases and the V segment lost 5 bases, leaving 4 bases of the junction unmatched.

This clonotype has just a few counts. The chain is built from TRBV2 and TRBJ2-7; the D is unclear. V was shortened by 0 bases and J by 4 bases, with 13 bases between the two germline ends. The germline V gene has CDR1 SNHLY and CDR2 FYNNEI. This CDR3 has 15 residues. The CDR3 DNA follows: TGTGCCAGCAGTGAAGCGCTTCTAGGCAGATACGAGCAGTACTTC. Amino acids: CASSEALLGRYEQYF.

The chain joins TRBV20-1 to TRBJ2-5; D perhaps matches TRBD2 (6 bases). There are 11 residues in the CDR3. Germline CDR1 is DFQATT and CDR2 is SNEGSKA (reference sequence). This CDR3 reads CSREFQETQYF. CDR3 nucleotides: TGCAGCCGGGAGTTCCAAGAGACCCAGTACTTC.

The J gene is TRBJ1-5, the V gene TRBV4-3; D not certain. CDR1 and CDR2 (germline): LGHNA, YSLEER. This CDR3 spans 14 amino acids. V was cut by 6 bases and J by 0 bases, with 9 bases left in between. Here the CDR3 DNA reads TGCGCCAGCAGTGCAGGTGTTAGCAATCAGCCCCAGCATTTT. Translated, it gives CASSAGVSNQPQHF.

This clonotype turned up a few times. This chain links TRBV15 with TRBJ2-1; a possible D gene is TRBD1 (6 bases). Trimming removed 3 bases from V and 1 base from J, with 16 bases in between. The germline V gene has CDR1 LNHNV and CDR2 YYDKDF (reference sequence). The CDR3 runs 17 residues. In DNA, the CDR3 is TGTGCCACCAGCAGTTCCCAGGGGCGCGGGTCCTACAATGAGCAGTTCTTC. It codes for CATSSSQGRGSYNEQFF.

This rearrangement joins TRBV9 to TRBJ2-1; D is unresolved. The CDR3 contains 15 residues. V was pared by 3 bases and J by 0 bases, with 10 bases between. Germline lookup yields CDR1 SGDLS and CDR2 YYNGEE. CDR3 loop: CASSAHRSSYNEQFF. CDR3 nucleotides: TGTGCCAGCAGCGCCCATAGGAGCTCCTACAATGAGCAGTTCTTC.

The rearrangement uses TRBV4-3 and TRBJ2-5, with a tentative D call TRBD1 (6 bases). CDR1 and CDR2 from the germline V gene are LGHNA and YSLEER. The CDR3 covers 16 residues. V lost 3 bases, J lost 1 base, and 15 bases lay in between. The CDR3 DNA is TGCGCCAGCAGCCAGGGACAAGCCGGACCCCAAGAGACCCAGTACTTC. Its translation is CASSQGQAGPQETQYF.

This clonotype occurred a few times. The chain joins TRBV6-2 or TRBV6-3 to TRBJ2-1; 9 positions agree with TRBD1. This CDR3 contains 13 residues. Germline values: CDR1 MNHEY, CDR2 SVGEGT. J gave up 8 bases and V 5 bases, and 4 bases lay outside the gene matches. The CDR3 nucleotides read TGTGCCAGCAGTGGGGACAGGGTACATGAGCAGTTCTTC. It codes for CASSGDRVHEQFF.

This clonotype showed up just a few times. V gene TRBV28 combines with J gene TRBJ2-5; possible D gene TRBD2, 5 bases. Germline V gene lookup returns CDR1 MDHEN and CDR2 SYDVKM. The CDR3 is 14 residues long. Deletions cut 4 bases from V and 0 bases from J, with 9 bases between. The CDR3: CASSYQRNQETQYF. DNA of the CDR3: TGTGCCAGCAGTTATCAGCGGAACCAAGAGACCCAGTACTTC. Together with reference TRBV28 and TRBJ2-5, the CDR3 gives the full variable domain: DVKVTQSSRYLVKRTGEKVFLECVQDMDHENMFWYRQDPGLGLRLIYFSYDVKMKEKGDIPEGYSVSREKKERFSLILESASTNQTSMYLCASSYQRNQETQYFGPGTRLLVL.

The chain couples TRBV28 to TRBJ1-1, with D possibly matching TRBD1 (6 bases). Germline CDR1 and CDR2: MDHEN and SYDVKM. The CDR3 contains 14 residues. The ends were cut back, 6 bases at V and 3 bases at J, with 14 bases in the middle. The CDR3 DNA reads TGTGCCAGCAGCCACTCCAGGGGTCACACTGAAGCTTTCTTT. It is translated as CASSHSRGHTEAFF. Together with reference TRBV28 and TRBJ1-1, the CDR3 gives the full variable domain: DVKVTQSSRYLVKRTGEKVFLECVQDMDHENMFWYRQDPGLGLRLIYFSYDVKMKEKGDIPEGYSVSREKKERFSLILESASTNQTSMYLCASSHSRGHTEAFFGQGTRLTVV.

This clonotype was seen repeatedly, ten times or more. The rearrangement links TRBV25-1 to TRBJ1-1; tentative D call: TRBD1 (5 bases). The germline V gene has CDR1 MGHDK and CDR2 SYGVNS. V lost 6 bases, J lost 4 bases, and 15 bases lay in between. This CDR3 spans 14 amino acids. The DNA for the CDR3 is TGTGCCAGCAGCGAAACAGGCGGGTTCACTGAAGCTTTCTTT. Encoded protein: CASSETGGFTEAFF.

This clonotype occurred many times. J is TRBJ1-2 and V is TRBV7-2; a weak D match, TRBD1 (6 bases). CDR1 and CDR2 (germline): SGHTA, FQGNSA. With 1 base removed from V and 3 bases from J, the gap between germline ends came to 15 bases. This CDR3 has 16 residues. CDR3 DNA: TGTGCCAGCAGCTTAGGAGGTGCAGGGGAGTACTATGGCTACACCTTC. It is translated as CASSLGGAGEYYGYTF.

The J gene is TRBJ2-1, the V gene TRBV4-1; maybe TRBD2 (5 bases). Germline CDR1 reads MGHRA; CDR2 reads YSYEKL. The CDR3 covers 15 residues. With 3 bases removed from V and 7 bases from J, the gap between germline ends came to 16 bases. This chain's CDR3 is CASSHPGIRRNEQFF. The CDR3 nucleotides are TGCGCCAGCAGCCATCCCGGGATTCGCCGGAATGAGCAGTTCTTC.

The J gene is TRBJ1-5, the V gene TRBV20-1; D is possibly TRBD1 (6 bases). V was cut by 6 bases and J by 6 bases, with 24 bases left in between. CDR3 size: 16 residues. The V gene's germline CDR1 is DFQATT and CDR2 SNEGSKA (reference sequence). CDR3 coding DNA: TGCAGTGCGCATCGGCTCGGGGGCGCCGAGGGTCAGCCCCAGCATTTT. Translation gives CSAHRLGGAEGQPQHF.

This chain connects TRBV29-1 to TRBJ2-1, with D tentatively TRBD1 (6 bases). The ends were cut back, 8 bases at V and 2 bases at J, with 16 bases in the middle. The CDR3 is made up of 14 amino acids. Germline V gene data show CDR1 as SQVTM and CDR2 as ANQGSEA. The DNA for the CDR3 is TGCAGCTCAACACGACAGGAGGCCTACAATGAGCAGTTCTTC. Amino acid sequence: CSSTRQEAYNEQFF.

The gene calls are TRBV20-1 and TRBJ2-7, with D unresolved. The CDR3 has 11 amino acids. CDR1 and CDR2 (germline): DFQATT, SNEGSKA (reference sequence). The ends were cut back, 3 bases at V and 6 bases at J, with 9 bases in the middle. CDR3 in DNA: TGCAGTGCTAGTCGGGCCACCGAGCAGTACTTC. It yields the protein CSASRATEQYF.